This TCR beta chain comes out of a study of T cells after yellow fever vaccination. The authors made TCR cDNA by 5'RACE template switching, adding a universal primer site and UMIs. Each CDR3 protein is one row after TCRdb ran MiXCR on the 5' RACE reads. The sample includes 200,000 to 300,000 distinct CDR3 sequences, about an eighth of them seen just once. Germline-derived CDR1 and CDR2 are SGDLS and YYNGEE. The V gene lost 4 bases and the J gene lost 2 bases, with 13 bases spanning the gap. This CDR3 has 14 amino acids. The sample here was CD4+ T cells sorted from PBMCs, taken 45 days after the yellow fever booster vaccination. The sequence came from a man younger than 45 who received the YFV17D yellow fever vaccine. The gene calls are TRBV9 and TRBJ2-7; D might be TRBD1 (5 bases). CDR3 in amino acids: CASSLGPGTYEQYF. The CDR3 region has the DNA TGTGCCAGCAGCCTAGGCCCAGGGACCTACGAGCAGTACTTC.